The rows below give T cell receptor beta chains drawn from one sample of a study of naive CD8 T cells in extremely preterm neonates. Only in-frame clones appear in the TCRdb table, and some are missing; sequencing was by immunoSEQ multiplex PCR. The sample carries approximately 5,000 clones, about 97% recorded once. The sequenced sample was naive CD8+ T cells from blood. The source of these receptors is a human donor in good health. CDR3s include the opening cysteine and the closing phenylalanine or tryptophan.

J gene: TRBJ1-1; V gene: TRBV27; CDR3 protein: CASSRTGGSTEAFF
J gene: TRBJ2-1; V gene: TRBV7-9; CDR3 protein: CASSSGTGGYNEQFF
J gene: TRBJ1-5; V gene: TRBV7-9; CDR3 protein: CASSSNSYSNQPQHF
J gene: TRBJ2-5; V gene: TRBV2; CDR3 protein: CASRTGTSGRGTQYF
J gene: TRBJ1-4; V gene: TRBV27; CDR3 protein: CASSVSGGAGIEKLFF
J gene: TRBJ1-1; V gene: TRBV19; CDR3 protein: CASNLGLMVTEAFF
J gene: TRBJ2-5; V gene: TRBV4-2; CDR3 protein: CASSQDSEETQYF
J gene: TRBJ1-1; V gene: TRBV27; CDR3 protein: CASSLSLGLDTEAFF
J gene: TRBJ1-1; V gene: TRBV28; CDR3 protein: CASSSRRRPGLQAFF
J gene: TRBJ1-6; V gene: TRBV29-1; CDR3 protein: CSVGQAGNSPLHF
J gene: TRBJ2-1; V gene: TRBV5-1; CDR3 protein: CASSWRGQSPLSSYNEQFF
J gene: TRBJ1-5; V gene: TRBV19; CDR3 protein: CASSTDREGNQPQHF
J gene: TRBJ1-1; V gene: TRBV4-1; CDR3 protein: CASSLRGLNTEAFF
J gene: TRBJ2-3; V gene: TRBV27; CDR3 protein: CASSPSTRTTDTQYF
J gene: TRBJ2-3; V gene: TRBV5-4; CDR3 protein: CASSFFTSASDTQYF
J gene: TRBJ2-7; V gene: TRBV28; CDR3 protein: CASWAVSYEQYF
J gene: TRBJ2-1; V gene: TRBV6-5; CDR3 protein: CASSAGTGGRNEQFF
J gene: TRBJ2-1; V gene: TRBV25-1; CDR3 protein: CASSADTSGSYNEQFF
J gene: TRBJ1-2; V gene: TRBV6-5; CDR3 protein: CASSYSGRHYYGYTF
J gene: TRBJ2-1; V gene: TRBV11-2; CDR3 protein: CASSIRGLAAGYTEQFF
J gene: TRBJ1-2; V gene: TRBV9; CDR3 protein: CASSPNPGGYGYTF
J gene: TRBJ1-1; V gene: TRBV5-1; CDR3 protein: CASSLDPRMNTEAFF
J gene: TRBJ2-3; V gene: TRBV27; CDR3 protein: CASSPLRTANTDTQYF
J gene: TRBJ1-2; V gene: TRBV19; CDR3 protein: CAIQDSPDDGYTF
J gene: TRBJ2-1; V gene: TRBV7-2; CDR3 protein: CASSLGGLYNEQFF
J gene: TRBJ2-7; V gene: TRBV7-8; CDR3 protein: CASSLIPLSSYEQYF
J gene: TRBJ1-1; V gene: TRBV2; CDR3 protein: CASSEGAGTTEAFF
J gene: TRBJ2-1; V gene: TRBV7-6; CDR3 protein: CASSRGTSGGANEQFF
J gene: TRBJ2-1; V gene: TRBV19; CDR3 protein: CASSILADNEQFF
J gene: TRBJ1-1; V gene: TRBV5-1; CDR3 protein: CASSWGVNTEAFF
J gene: TRBJ2-7; V gene: TRBV27; CDR3 protein: CASSPTGDSSYEQYF